Below are 30 T cell receptor beta chains sequenced from a single sample in a study of blood T cell repertoires in COVID-19. Produced via immunoSEQ multiplex PCR; TCRdb's table is partial and in-frame only. The table lists 90,000 to 120,000 clones, around 83% of them singletons. What was sequenced was peripheral blood. All receptors come from a human donor in a cohort sampled during active COVID-19.

V gene TRBV15 combines with J gene TRBJ2-7; possibly TRBD1 for D (6 bases). The V and J ends lost 3 bases and 2 bases respectively, with 14 bases between them. The CDR3 spans 15 residues. Per germline, CDR1 LNHNV and CDR2 YYDKDF (reference sequence). CDR3 region: CATSRLRDTPYEQYF. Here the CDR3 DNA reads TGTGCCACCAGCAGGCTTCGGGACACCCCCTACGAGCAGTACTTC. Full variable domain (missing parts from reference TRBV15 and TRBJ2-7): DAMVIQNPRYQVTQFGKPVTLSCSQTLNHNVMYWYQQKSSQAPKLLFHYYDKDFNNEADTPDNFQSRRPNTSFCFLDIRSPGLGDTAMYLCATSRLRDTPYEQYFGPGTRLTVT.

J is TRBJ2-6 and V is TRBV6-2 or TRBV6-3; TRBD1 might be the D (6 bases). Deletions cut 6 bases from V and 0 bases from J, with 21 bases between. The CDR3 runs to 19 residues. Germline-derived CDR1 and CDR2 are MNHEY and SVGEGT. CDR3 protein: CASSNGGQQNSSGANVLTF. The CDR3 nucleotides are TGTGCCAGCAGCAATGGAGGACAGCAAAACAGCTCTGGGGCCAACGTCCTGACTTTC.

In its sample, this clone was seen once. V is TRBV9 and J is TRBJ1-5, with TRBD1 matching 9 bases. This CDR3 contains 15 residues. V trimming: 3 bases; J trimming: 2 bases; junction bases outside the gene matches: 3. CDR1 is SGDLS, CDR2 YYNGEE, per germline. The CDR3 nucleotides are TGTGCCAGCAGCGCGGGACAGGGTGGCAATCAGCCCCAGCATTTT. Translated: CASSAGQGGNQPQHF.

The V and J genes are TRBV3-1 (or the pseudogene TRBV3-2) and TRBJ1-2, with a possible D match to TRBD1 (5 bases). Germline V gene data show CDR1 as LGHDT and CDR2 as YNNKEL (reference sequence). CDR3 length: 14 residues. The ends were cut back, 1 base at V and 8 bases at J, with 14 bases in the middle. The CDR3 protein is CASSQGGQGRGYTF. Here the CDR3 DNA reads TGTGCCAGCAGCCAAGGAGGTCAGGGTCGAGGCTACACCTTC.

The rearrangement links TRBV4-2 to TRBJ2-3, with 7 bases matching TRBD1. Germline CDR1 reads LGHNA; CDR2 reads YNFKEQ. CDR3 length: 12 residues. Trimming removed 4 bases from V and 8 bases from J; junction bases left unmatched: 3. The CDR3 protein is CASSPGGGTQYF. The CDR3 DNA sequence: TGTGCCAGCAGCCCAGGGGGTGGTACGCAGTATTTT.

The rearrangement links TRBV7-2 to TRBJ2-7; D is perhaps TRBD1 (6 bases). The CDR3 length is 14 residues. V gave up 2 bases and J gave up 3 bases, with 11 bases separating them. CDR1 is SGHTA and CDR2 is FQGNSA in the germline V gene. The CDR3 reads CASSLSDRNYEQYF. The CDR3 nucleotides read TGTGCCAGCAGCTTAAGCGACAGGAACTACGAGCAGTACTTC.

This clone is a singleton in its sample. This chain joins TRBV15 and TRBJ2-7; D call uncertain. From germline, CDR1 is LNHNV and CDR2 YYDKDF (reference sequence). Trimming stripped 5 bases from V and 2 bases from J, with 19 bases between. This CDR3 spans 16 amino acids. The CDR3 is CATSLTYSLSPYEQYF. The DNA of the CDR3 is TGTGCCACCAGCCTTACCTACAGTCTAAGCCCCTACGAGCAGTACTTC.

The chain employs TRBV28 and TRBJ1-5; possible D gene TRBD1, 6 bases. The germline V and J ends were trimmed by 11 bases and 0 bases, with 14 bases remaining between them. Per germline, CDR1 MDHEN and CDR2 SYDVKM. The CDR3 is 14 residues long. The CDR3 DNA sequence: TGTGCCGCGGGGGGGCCATATAGCAATCAGCCCCAGCATTTT. Translated, it gives CAAGGPYSNQPQHF. The full variable domain, with the rest looked up from reference TRBV28 and TRBJ1-5, is DVKVTQSSRYLVKRTGEKVFLECVQDMDHENMFWYRQDPGLGLRLIYFSYDVKMKEKGDIPEGYSVSREKKERFSLILESASTNQTSMYLCAAGGPYSNQPQHFGDGTRLSIL.

V gene TRBV13 combines with J gene TRBJ1-2; D unclear. CDR1 and CDR2 from the germline V gene are PRHDT and FYEKMQ (reference sequence). Trimming shortened V by 1 base and J by 7 bases, and 7 bases separated the two germline ends. CDR3 length equals 12 residues. The CDR3 DNA reads as TGTGCCAGCAGCTTAGTGGAGGCTGGCTACACCTTC. This sequence encodes CASSLVEAGYTF.

The J gene is TRBJ2-2, the V gene TRBV7-6, with TRBD2 matching 9 bases. CDR3 length equals 15 residues. The germline V gene encodes CDR1 SGHVS and CDR2 FNYEAQ. After removal of 5 bases from V and 3 bases from J, the junction contained 4 bases not matched to a gene. The CDR3 region is CASSPAGGDTGELFF. The DNA of the CDR3 is TGTGCCAGCAGCCCAGCGGGAGGCGACACCGGGGAGCTGTTTTTT.

V gene TRBV5-6 combines with J gene TRBJ2-3; TRBD2 is a possible D gene (6 bases). Germline V CDR1 and CDR2: SGHDT, YYEEEE. This CDR3 spans 13 amino acids. V lost 3 bases to trimming and J lost 4 bases, with 9 bases between them. The chain's CDR3 is CASSYPGADTQYF. CDR3 DNA sequence: TGTGCCAGCAGCTACCCGGGGGCAGATACGCAGTATTTT.

This clone was observed once. The rearrangement links TRBV9 to TRBJ1-1; the D is unclear. This CDR3 has 13 residues. Germline V gene sequence: CDR1 SGDLS, CDR2 YYNGEE. V lost 4 bases and J lost 0, with 7 bases in between. The CDR3 region is CASSLDMNTEAFF. The CDR3 region has the DNA TGTGCCAGCAGCTTAGACATGAACACTGAAGCTTTCTTT.

The CDR3 here is CASNSILVNTEAFF. CDR3 bases: TGTGCCAGCAACTCGATCCTAGTCAACACTGAAGCTTTCTTT. The V and J genes are TRBV2 and TRBJ1-1; D is unclear. The CDR3 loop spans 14 amino acids. V was cut by 7 bases and J by 2 bases, with 14 bases left in between. Germline-derived CDR1 and CDR2 are SNHLY and FYNNEI.

The chain is built from TRBV28 and TRBJ1-1, with D possibly being TRBD1 (5 bases). Trimming pared 6 bases from V and 5 bases from J, leaving 13 bases between. There are 13 residues in the CDR3. Germline CDR1 reads MDHEN; CDR2 reads SYDVKM. This CDR3 is CASRGPRITEAFF. CDR3 DNA sequence: TGTGCCAGCAGGGGGCCTCGGATAACTGAAGCTTTCTTT.

This chain links TRBV28 with TRBJ1-6, with 8 bases fitting TRBD1. V shed 5 bases and J 6 bases; nucleotides not matched to a gene: 9. Germline assignment: CDR1 MDHEN and CDR2 SYDVKM. The CDR3 totals 16 residues. The CDR3 spells CASSPQGVVINSPLHF. CDR3 sequence (DNA): TGTGCCAGCAGTCCACAGGGGGTCGTTATTAATTCACCCCTCCACTTT. Variable domain in full (rest from reference TRBV28 and TRBJ1-6): DVKVTQSSRYLVKRTGEKVFLECVQDMDHENMFWYRQDPGLGLRLIYFSYDVKMKEKGDIPEGYSVSREKKERFSLILESASTNQTSMYLCASSPQGVVINSPLHFGNGTRLTVT.

This chain connects TRBV10-3 to TRBJ2-7; D ambiguous. The length of the CDR3 is 11 residues. The V gene lost 10 bases and the J gene lost 3 bases, with 10 bases spanning the gap. Per germline, CDR1 ENHRY and CDR2 SYGVKD. The CDR3 coding sequence is TGTGCCAGCGGATCCCTCTACGAGCAGTACTTC. Encoded protein: CASGSLYEQYF.

The chain links TRBV5-4 to TRBJ2-5; TRBD2 matches 8 bases. The CDR3 extends over 14 amino acids. Germline V gene lookup returns CDR1 SGHNT and CDR2 YYREEE (reference sequence). J lost 1 base, V lost 4 bases, and 3 bases had no gene match. In nucleotides, the CDR3 is TGTGCCAGCAGCCGGGGGGGTGCCCAAGAGACCCAGTACTTC. Protein sequence: CASSRGGAQETQYF. The full variable domain, in which reference TRBV5-4 and TRBJ2-5 provide the parts outside the CDR3, is ETGVTQSPTHLIKTRGQQVTLRCSSQSGHNTVSWYQQALGQGPQFIFQYYREEENGRGNFPPRFSGLQFPNYSSELNVNALELDDSALYLCASSRGGAQETQYFGPGTRLLVL.

The chain combines TRBV29-1 with TRBJ2-3; D perhaps matches TRBD2 (6 bases). The CDR3 totals 13 residues. Per germline, CDR1 SQVTM and CDR2 ANQGSEA. The V and J ends lost 4 bases and 2 bases respectively, with 10 bases between them. This CDR3 reads CSVVRGTTDTQYF. Here the CDR3 DNA reads TGCAGCGTTGTCCGGGGGACCACAGATACGCAGTATTTT.

The chain employs TRBV13 and TRBJ1-2, with 8 bases aligning to TRBD1. The CDR3 sequence is 16 residues long. Germline assignment: CDR1 PRHDT and CDR2 FYEKMQ (reference sequence). With V trimmed by 0 bases and J by 5 bases, 8 bases remained unmatched. This CDR3 is CASSLGSGGGGYGYTF. DNA of the CDR3: TGTGCCAGCAGCTTAGGCTCAGGGGGCGGAGGGTATGGCTACACCTTC.

The chain couples TRBV7-2 to TRBJ1-2, with D possibly matching TRBD1 (6 bases). Per germline, CDR1 SGHTA and CDR2 FQGNSA. CDR3 length: 13 amino acids. V dropped 1 base and J dropped 6 bases, with 9 bases sitting between them. The CDR3 coding sequence is TGTGCCAGCAGCTTAGACAGGGTTCATGGCTACACCTTC. This codes for CASSLDRVHGYTF.

This clone was observed once. The J gene is TRBJ1-4, the V gene TRBV7-9; a weak D match, TRBD1 (5 bases). The length of the CDR3 is 15 residues. V was clipped by 5 bases and J by 0 bases, with 10 bases between them. The germline V gene has CDR1 SEHNR and CDR2 FQNEAQ (reference sequence). CDR3 nucleotide sequence: TGTGCCAGCAGCCATTCGACAGCAACTAATGAAAAACTGTTTTTT. This translates into CASSHSTATNEKLFF.

The chain employs TRBV6-2 or TRBV6-3 and TRBJ1-5; D is perhaps TRBD1 (5 bases). The CDR3 covers 21 residues. V gave up 4 bases and J gave up 5 bases, with 33 bases separating them. In germline, CDR1 is MNHEY, CDR2 SVGEGT. The CDR3 sequence is CASSSAGLGGIPVSVDQPQHF. The CDR3 DNA reads as TGTGCCAGCAGTTCGGCGGGGCTGGGGGGGATCCCTGTATCTGTGGATCAGCCCCAGCATTTT.

The J gene is TRBJ1-5, the V gene TRBV6-5; 7 positions agree with TRBD1. Unmatched junction bases numbered 11, after V lost 6 bases and J lost 6 bases. The V gene's germline CDR1 is MNHEY and CDR2 SVGAGI. This CDR3 region has 15 residues. The CDR3 here is CASRENRGWAQPQHF. As DNA, the CDR3 is TGTGCCAGCAGGGAGAACAGGGGATGGGCTCAGCCCCAGCATTTT.

This chain joins TRBV25-1 and TRBJ2-7; a weak D match, TRBD1 (5 bases). The CDR3 runs to 13 residues. In germline, CDR1 is MGHDK, CDR2 SYGVNS. V dropped 4 bases and J dropped 1 base, with 8 bases sitting between them. The CDR3 spells CASSATGSYEQYF. CDR3 coding DNA: TGTGCCAGCAGTGCTACAGGATCCTACGAGCAGTACTTC.

V usage is TRBV2 and J usage is TRBJ1-1; 8 bases agree with TRBD1. V dropped 3 bases and J dropped 4; count of bases not matched to a gene: 7. Germline values: CDR1 SNHLY, CDR2 FYNNEI. This CDR3 is built from 15 residues. This CDR3 reads CASSETGVKVTEAFF. CDR3 DNA: TGTGCCAGCAGTGAGACAGGGGTGAAGGTCACTGAAGCTTTCTTT.

A note on this clone: A junction end diverges from the germline sequence, so it may reflect a read error. The chain recombines TRBV5-4 with TRBJ2-6, with 7 bases aligning to TRBD1. The CDR3 is 15 amino acids. Germline CDR1 is SGHNT and CDR2 is YYREEE (reference sequence). CDR3 in amino acids: CASSLGGSEANVLTF. CDR3 DNA: TGTGCCAGCAGCTTAGGGGGCTCTGAGGCCAACGTCCTGACTTTC.

The J gene is TRBJ1-2, the V gene TRBV28; D perhaps matches TRBD1 (6 bases). CDR1 is MDHEN and CDR2 is SYDVKM in the germline V gene. The CDR3 covers 13 residues. V was pared by 4 bases and J by 7 bases, with 13 bases between. The CDR3 DNA sequence: TGTGCCAGCAGTTCTACAGGGTATGGTGGCTACACCTTC. Amino acids: CASSSTGYGGYTF.

This clone was seen a handful of times. V and J are TRBV9 and TRBJ2-5; TRBD2 agrees at 8 bases. Germline V gives CDR1 SGDLS, CDR2 YYNGEE. V lost 0 bases and J lost 4; bases outside the gene matches: 11. This CDR3 is 17 amino acids long. CDR3 region: CASSVGDSGKGPETQYF. CDR3 nucleotide sequence: TGTGCCAGCAGCGTAGGTGATAGCGGGAAAGGGCCAGAGACCCAGTACTTC. Supplemented by reference TRBV9 and TRBJ2-5, the full variable domain reads DSGVTQTPKHLITATGQRVTLRCSPRSGDLSVYWYQQSLDQGLQFLIQYYNGEERAKGNILERFSAQQFPDLHSELNLSSLELGDSALYFCASSVGDSGKGPETQYFGPGTRLLVL.

V is TRBV28 and J is TRBJ2-7, with 7 bases aligning to TRBD1. The CDR3 extends over 15 amino acids. Looked up from germline, CDR1 is MDHEN and CDR2 is SYDVKM. V was pared by 5 bases and J by 3 bases, with 10 bases of the junction left unmatched. The CDR3, as DNA: TGTGCCAGCAGTACATGGCAGGGGGTAGTCTACGAGCAGTACTTC. Amino acids: CASSTWQGVVYEQYF. Variable domain in full (rest from reference TRBV28 and TRBJ2-7): DVKVTQSSRYLVKRTGEKVFLECVQDMDHENMFWYRQDPGLGLRLIYFSYDVKMKEKGDIPEGYSVSREKKERFSLILESASTNQTSMYLCASSTWQGVVYEQYFGPGTRLTVT.

This chain uses TRBV6-2 or TRBV6-3 with TRBJ2-4; D perhaps matches TRBD1 (6 bases). The CDR3 runs to 18 residues. Trimming left V 5 bases short and J 3 bases short, with 23 bases between. In germline, CDR1 is MNHEY, CDR2 SVGEGT. The CDR3 DNA is TGTGCCAGCAGTAATCTTCGAGGCCAGGGGCAAGGCAAAAACATTCAGTACTTC. Amino acids: CASSNLRGQGQGKNIQYF.